These T cell receptor beta chains were read from a single sample in a study of cytomegalovirus exposure and HLA in healthy donors. Sequencing was performed with immunoSEQ multiplex PCR; in TCRdb, only in-frame clones are kept and a portion is missing. The profile shows about 170,000 clones, roughly 80% of them singletons. Material: PBMCs. These TCRs come from a male donor in good health and CMV-seronegative. Both conserved end residues are part of each CDR3. The order of the fields is V gene, clone size, J gene, D gene, CDR3 DNA, CDR3 protein. A D gene is named only where the DNA matches it firmly. Clone size appears in some rows only: once, few, many, or a class for an expanded clone.

TRBV7-6	-	TRBJ2-7	-	TGTGCCAGCAGCTCACCGGGACAAGGGACCTACGAGCAGTACTTC	CASSSPGQGTYEQYF
TRBV6-1	-	TRBJ1-4	TRBD1	TGTGCCAGCAACGACAGGGGTACATATGAAAAACTGTTTTTT	CASNDRGTYEKLFF
TRBV11-2	few	TRBJ2-3	-	TGTGCCAGTACTCCCCGGCCTGGGAGAAACACAGATACGCAGTATTTT	CASTPRPGRNTDTQYF
TRBV9	-	TRBJ1-2	-	TGTGCCAGCAGCGTGACATCGGTAGACTATGGCTACACCTTC	CASSVTSVDYGYTF
TRBV15	-	TRBJ2-7	-	TGTGCCACCAGCAGACTAGTGGGGGACATTTCCTACGAGCAGTACTTC	CATSRLVGDISYEQYF
TRBV7-8	-	TRBJ2-1	-	TGTGCCAGCAGCCCCTGGCCGGACTGGACCTACAATGAGCAGTTCTTC	CASSPWPDWTYNEQFF
TRBV4-3	once	TRBJ2-3	-	TGCGCCAGCAGCCAAGAAGGGGCCTTGATCACAGATACGCAGTATTTT	CASSQEGALITDTQYF
TRBV5-1	-	TRBJ2-4	-	TGCGCCAGCAGCTTGTCCTCACGCGGGGACATTCAGTACTTC	CASSLSSRGDIQYF
TRBV12-5	-	TRBJ1-2	-	TGTGCTAGTGGTTTGGGCCTACAGGGAGTAGGCGGCTACACCTTC	CASGLGLQGVGGYTF
TRBV7-6	-	TRBJ2-7	TRBD1	TGTGCCAGCAGCTTACGGAGGACAGGGGGAAACGAGCAGTACTTC	CASSLRRTGGNEQYF
TRBV7-8	-	TRBJ1-1	TRBD1	TGTGCCAGCAGCCCAGAACAGGGGCAGAACACTGAAGCTTTCTTT	CASSPEQGQNTEAFF
TRBV6-5	-	TRBJ2-7	-	TGTGCCAGCAGTTACTCGAGGGTAGCGGCCCCATACGAGCAGTACTTC	CASSYSRVAAPYEQYF
TRBV11-2	-	TRBJ2-5	-	TGTGCCAGCAGCTTCGGCAGGGTCCCCACACGTCGGCAAGAGACCCAGTACTTC	CASSFGRVPTRRQETQYF
TRBV11-3	once	TRBJ2-7	TRBD1	TGTGCCAGCAGCCGGCCGGGACAGCTGAAAGAATACGAGCAGTACTTC	CASSRPGQLKEYEQYF
TRBV7-2	few	TRBJ1-1	-	TGTGCCAGCAGCTTAACGGGAGGCACTGAAGCTTTCTTT	CASSLTGGTEAFF
TRBV29-1	-	TRBJ1-3	TRBD1	TGCAGCGCTGCGGGGACAGGGAGAAACACCATATATTTT	CSAAGTGRNTIYF
TRBV9	once	TRBJ1-2	-	TGTGCCAGCAGCGTACAGGAAACGGCAGGGGCGAACCATGGCTACACCTTC	CASSVQETAGANHGYTF
TRBV7-2	few	TRBJ1-1	-	TGTGCCAGCAGCTTAGACAGGCGATACCAAGCTTTCTTT	CASSLDRRYQAFF
TRBV18	-	TRBJ2-7	-	TGTGCCAGCTCACCGGGGAGCGGCTTCGGCCCACGCGTCCACGAGCAGTACTTC	CASSPGSGFGPRVHEQYF
TRBV2	-	TRBJ1-2	-	TGTGCCAGCAGTGAAAGTTCTGCGCAGGGAGGCTACACCTTC	CASSESSAQGGYTF
TRBV4-1	-	TRBJ2-7	-	TGCGCCAGCAGCCAACCCCCGGGTAGCGGGACAGCTTCCTACGAGCAGTACTTC	CASSQPPGSGTASYEQYF
TRBV7-2	-	TRBJ1-1	-	TGTGCCAGCAGCTGGCGGGGAGGTGAAGCTGAAGCTTTCTTT	CASSWRGGEAEAFF
TRBV27	-	TRBJ1-1	-	TGTGCCAGCAGTAAACGCCGGGTGGGGAACACTGAAGCTTTCTTT	CASSKRRVGNTEAFF
TRBV7-6	once	TRBJ2-3	-	TGTGCCAGCAGCCCCGAGCGTTCTACGCAGTATTTT	CASSPERSTQYF
TRBV27	-	TRBJ1-6	-	TGTGCCAGCAGGAGCTACCCGAATTCACCCCTCCACTTT	CASRSYPNSPLHF
TRBV30	-	TRBJ1-5	-	TGTGCCTGGAGTTTCGACAGTCTCAATCAGCCCCAGCATTTT	CAWSFDSLNQPQHF
TRBV2	once	TRBJ1-2	-	TGTGCCAGCAGTGACCGGCAGCGACCCACTAACTATGGCTACACCTTC	CASSDRQRPTNYGYTF
TRBV5-1	-	TRBJ2-7	TRBD2	TGCGCCAGCAGCTTTGCGGGAGGCCCAAGCTTCTACGAGCAGTACTTC	CASSFAGGPSFYEQYF
TRBV5-1	-	TRBJ2-7	-	TGCGCCAGCAGCTTAGGGACACCCCGCTACGAGCAGTACTTC	CASSLGTPRYEQYF
TRBV7-2	-	TRBJ2-2	-	TGTGCCAGCAGCACCCCCCCGGGGGGCTCGTTCACCGGGGAGCTGTTTTTT	CASSTPPGGSFTGELFF
TRBV10-3	-	TRBJ2-7	-	TGTGCCATCAGTGAGTCGGCAGGAAGACTATACGAGCAGTACTTC	CAISESAGRLYEQYF
TRBV10-1	-	TRBJ1-1	-	TGCGCCAGCACCCAGTCGGGACAGAACACTGAAGCTTTCTTT	CASTQSGQNTEAFF
TRBV19	once	TRBJ1-2	TRBD1	TGTGCCAGTACCCCGACAGGGGCTGATGGCTACACCTTC	CASTPTGADGYTF
TRBV11-2	-	TRBJ2-3	-	TGTGCCAGCAGCTTCGCAGGGGGGGATACGCAGTATTTT	CASSFAGGDTQYF
TRBV6-1	-	TRBJ2-7	TRBD1	TGTGCCAGCAGTGAATTGCCTGGGGGGGCCGGGGGACAGGGGGCGCGATACGAGCAGTACTTC	CASSELPGGAGGQGARYEQYF
TRBV30	-	TRBJ1-5	-	TGTGCCTGGAGTGCCCCCAGGGAACAGCCCCAGCATTTT	CAWSAPREQPQHF
TRBV30	-	TRBJ1-1	-	TGTGCCTGGAGTCCTCAGGGATGGTACACTGAAGCTTTCTTT	CAWSPQGWYTEAFF
TRBV6-1	-	TRBJ2-5	-	TGTGCCAGCAGCCAGGAGAGGGGGGGGTGGGAGACCCAGTACTTC	CASSQERGGWETQYF
TRBV6-5	-	TRBJ1-2	TRBD1	TGTGCCAGCAGTCCCCCCGGGACAGGGGGCGTCGGCTACACCTTC	CASSPPGTGGVGYTF
TRBV2	-	TRBJ1-2	TRBD1	TGTGCCAGCACCGAGCGGCAGGGGGCTCTCTATGGCTACACCTTC	CASTERQGALYGYTF
TRBV10-1	few	TRBJ1-4	TRBD1	TGCGCCAGCAGTGATCGGACAGGGGGACGTGAAAAACTGTTTTTT	CASSDRTGGREKLFF